Shown below are 13 T cell receptor beta chains from a single sample sequenced in a study of control samples from healthy donors and cancer patients. Profiling relied on immunoSEQ multiplex PCR, and the TCRdb table lists in-frame clones only, not all of them. Altogether some 6,700 clones are present, about 70% being singletons, with the ten largest covering about 15%. The sample taken for sequencing was formalin-fixed, paraffin-embedded tissue. These receptors originate from a male donor with melanoma.

With regard to this clone: Mismatch with germline at one junction end may stem from a read error. The CDR3 DNA is TGTGCCAGCAACTTAGCCCCCGGGTATGGCTACACCTTC. Its protein product is CASNLAPGYGYTF. The chain couples TRBV11-2 to TRBJ1-2; D ambiguous. The germline gives CDR1 SGHAT, CDR2 FQNNGV. The length of the CDR3 is 13 residues. Filled out from reference TRBV11-2 and TRBJ1-2, the complete variable domain reads EAGVAQSPRYKIIEKRQSVAFWCNPISGHATLYWYQQILGQGPKLLIQFQNNGVVDDSQLPKDRFSAERLKGVDSTLKIQPAKLEDSAVYLCASNLAPGYGYTFGSGTRLTVV.

The rearrangement joins TRBV28 to TRBJ1-2; 7 bases match TRBD1. In germline, CDR1 is MDHEN, CDR2 SYDVKM. The CDR3 loop spans 16 amino acids. With 4 bases clipped from V and 4 bases from J, the junction kept 12 bases outside the gene matches. The CDR3 DNA follows: TGTGCCAGCAGTTCAACCCGGACAGGAATTTCCTATGGCTACACCTTC. Protein: CASSSTRTGISYGYTF.

The chain combines TRBV7-6 with TRBJ1-1, with a weak D call TRBD1 (6 bases). The V and J ends lost 5 bases and 1 base respectively, with 20 bases between them. Germline V gene data show CDR1 as SGHVS and CDR2 as FNYEAQ. CDR3 length: 17 residues. Written as DNA, the CDR3 is TGTGCCAGCAGCGAGCTCTTATCCGGGACAAGGAACACTGAAGCTTTCTTT. This sequence encodes CASSELLSGTRNTEAFF.

The rearrangement links TRBV7-9 to TRBJ1-2; D gene unclear. V gave up 5 bases and J gave up 8 bases, with 9 bases separating them. The CDR3 has 11 residues. Germline CDR1 and CDR2: SEHNR and FQNEAQ (reference sequence). The CDR3: CASSQTRGYTF. The CDR3 DNA follows: TGTGCCAGCAGCCAGACACGAGGCTACACCTTC.

Concerning this clone: A much larger clone lies a single base off, so this may be a read error. At the DNA level, this CDR3 is encoded by other sequences in the same sample as well. The chain joins TRBV27 to TRBJ2-1; 9 bases fit TRBD1. CDR3 size: 14 residues. Unmatched junction bases numbered 4, after V lost 4 bases and J lost 6 bases. Germline lookup yields CDR1 MNHEY and CDR2 SMNVEV (reference sequence). The CDR3 DNA reads as TGTGCCAGCAGTTCCGGGACAGGGATCAATGAGCAGTTCTTC. Translated, it gives CASSSGTGINEQFF.

V is TRBV19 and J is TRBJ1-2, with a weak D call TRBD1 (6 bases). The CDR3 has 14 amino acids. With 2 bases removed from V and 4 bases from J, the gap between germline ends came to 11 bases. Germline values: CDR1 LNHDA, CDR2 SQIVND (reference sequence). For the CDR3, the DNA is TGTGCCAGTAGTATACGGGGGGCGGCCTATGGCTACACCTTC. This codes for CASSIRGAAYGYTF.

The rearrangement links TRBV27 to TRBJ2-1, with D uncertain. The CDR3 extends over 15 amino acids. The germline V gene has CDR1 MNHEY and CDR2 SMNVEV (reference sequence). Trimming pared 6 bases from V and 2 bases from J, leaving 14 bases between. CDR3 DNA sequence: TGTGCCAGCAGACCCTTAGGCATAGCCTACAATGAGCAGTTCTTC. Protein product: CASRPLGIAYNEQFF.

This clone appeared once. The chain couples TRBV6-5 to TRBJ1-6, with TRBD1 identical over 8 bases. The CDR3 extends over 15 amino acids. Germline assignment: CDR1 MNHEY and CDR2 SVGAGI. With V trimmed by 10 bases and J by 7 bases, 12 bases remained unmatched. The CDR3 nucleotides are TGTGCCACCCGCATCAGGGGGCCTCGGAATTCACCCCTCCACTTT. Protein: CATRIRGPRNSPLHF.

The CDR3 DNA reads as TGTGCCAGCAGACCCGACACTATGAAGAGCTACACCTTC. Its translation is CASRPDTMKSYTF. The rearrangement joins TRBV27 to TRBJ1-2; no clear D gene. Germline V CDR1 and CDR2: MNHEY, SMNVEV (reference sequence). The CDR3 extends over 13 amino acids. The V end lost 6 bases, the J end lost 9 bases, and 17 bases lay between the germline ends.

The J gene is TRBJ1-1, the V gene TRBV16; a possible D gene is TRBD1 (5 bases). The V end lost 4 bases, the J end lost 2 bases, and 11 bases lay between the germline ends. The CDR3 runs to 14 residues. Germline-derived CDR1 and CDR2 are KGHSY and FQNENV. CDR3 protein: CASSPGTFNTEAFF. DNA for the CDR3: TGTGCCAGCAGCCCTGGGACCTTTAACACTGAAGCTTTCTTT.

This chain uses TRBV11-2 with TRBJ2-1, with 8 nucleotides matching TRBD2. There are 15 residues in the CDR3. The V gene's germline CDR1 is SGHAT and CDR2 FQNNGV. The ends lost 5 bases at V and 8 bases at J; junction bases unmatched: 11. As DNA, the CDR3 is TGTGCCAGCAGCCCGAGGGGGACTAGTCACGATGAGCAGTTCTTC. It encodes CASSPRGTSHDEQFF.

J is TRBJ2-5 and V is TRBV5-4; perhaps TRBD2 as D (7 bases). V was clipped by 1 base and J by 0 bases, with 13 bases between them. Germline CDR1 reads SGHNT; CDR2 reads YYREEE (reference sequence). This CDR3 contains 16 residues. This CDR3 reads CASSLLGGADQETQYF. CDR3 bases: TGTGCCAGCAGCTTGCTGGGGGGGGCCGACCAAGAGACCCAGTACTTC.

The V call is TRBV3-1 (or the pseudogene TRBV3-2), the J call TRBJ1-4; D unresolved. The CDR3 loop spans 16 amino acids. Trimming removed 3 bases at V and 3 bases at J, with 14 bases between. In germline, CDR1 is LGHDT, CDR2 YNNKEL (reference sequence). For the CDR3, the DNA is TGTGCCAGCAGCCAGGGGAAGGGAGTCGCTAATGAAAAACTGTTTTTT. It is translated as CASSQGKGVANEKLFF.